The source of this TCR beta chain is a study of shared clonotypes between healthy human individuals. Study-level information: In total, the donors were two women and a few men aged 18 to 49. Study findings and constraints: Some clonotypes were shared by all four sorted-subset donors, while others were not shared. The non-shared ones had lower generation probabilities than the shared ones. Rarefaction demonstrated incomplete sorted-subset sequencing despite large depth.

Concerning this clone: Its specificity is unknown.

CDR1 SEHNR and CDR2 FQNEAQ come from the germline V gene (reference sequence). The CDR3 is 15 residues long. Trimming took 1 base from V and 6 from J; bases not matched to a gene: 8. The authors loaded roughly 200 ng DNA, roughly 33,000 T cell genomes, into sorted-subset replicate PCRs. Sequenced by immunoSEQ multiplex PCR; TCRdb stores in-frame clones only, minus some. This table has roughly 1,500,000 clones, 95% to 99% appearing once. The specimen sequenced was naive CD4+ T cells sorted from blood. Subset denoted: CD45RA+ positively selected. The sequence derives from a man aged 25 to 40 in good health. The rearrangement links TRBV7-9 to TRBJ1-2; 7 bases match TRBD1. The CDR3 DNA sequence: TGTGCCAGCAGCTTAGTTGAGGGGGCGATTAATGGCTACACCTTC. Its protein is CASSLVEGAINGYTF.